This T cell receptor beta chain came from a study of glioma-infiltrating T cells after dendritic cell vaccination. Sequencing used immunoSEQ multiplex PCR; TCRdb keeps in-frame clones, though not all of them. The table shows approximately 36,000 clones, with approximately 82% occurring only once. Germline trimming cut 5 bases from V and 3 bases from J; bases unmatched to any gene: 13. Germline assignment: CDR1 SEHNR and CDR2 FQNEAQ (reference sequence). This CDR3 has 17 amino acids. This chain joins TRBV7-9 and TRBJ2-3, with TRBD2 matching 8 bases. This material consisted of blood, taken before dendritic cell vaccination. This sequence originates from a human donor with glioblastoma. CDR3 nucleotides: TGTGCCAGCAGCCCCGACCTGGGCGGGAGGTATACAGATACGCAGTATTTT. Protein sequence: CASSPDLGGRYTDTQYF.